This entry lists 9 T cell receptor beta chains sequenced from one sample in a study of cytomegalovirus exposure and HLA in healthy donors. PCR involved 60 Vbeta and 13 Jbeta primers. TCRdb's table, derived via immunoSEQ multiplex PCR, lists solely in-frame clones and lacks some. The sample gives 190,000 or so clones, 82% of which show up once; approximately 0.098% is in the top ten. Sequenced: PBMCs. All receptors derive from a boy aged 2 to 10 in good health and CMV-seronegative.

The rearrangement links TRBV29-1 to TRBJ1-1, with 8 bases identical to TRBD1. The CDR3 sequence is 12 residues long. Germline V gives CDR1 SQVTM, CDR2 ANQGSEA. V was clipped by 7 bases and J by 6 bases; unmatched bases: 7. Here the CDR3 reads CSAKQGVAEAFF. The CDR3, as DNA: TGCAGCGCCAAACAGGGGGTCGCTGAAGCTTTCTTT.

CDR3 loop: CASSGRGGGESDTQYF. The CDR3 nucleotides read TGTGCCAGCAGCGGTCGGGGGGGCGGGGAGTCAGATACGCAGTATTTT. The chain joins TRBV7-9 to TRBJ2-3; 8 bases are shared with TRBD2. CDR1 SEHNR and CDR2 FQNEAQ come from the germline V gene (reference sequence). This CDR3 is built from 16 residues. The V gene end was trimmed by 5 bases and the J gene end by 4 bases; junction bases not matched to a gene: 11.

V is TRBV5-4 and J is TRBJ1-4; maybe TRBD1 (5 bases). This CDR3 spans 14 amino acids. The V gene's germline CDR1 is SGHNT and CDR2 YYREEE (reference sequence). V was clipped by 4 bases and J by 6 bases, with 13 bases between them. CDR3 DNA: TGTGCCAGCAGCGTAGGGAGGGGCGATGAAAAACTGTTTTTT. Protein product: CASSVGRGDEKLFF.

This chain connects TRBV5-1 to TRBJ2-7; D might be TRBD1 (5 bases). The germline V gene has CDR1 SGHRS and CDR2 YFSETQ. The germline V and J ends were trimmed by 0 bases and 3 bases, with 25 bases remaining between them. The CDR3 is 19 residues long. The chain's CDR3 is CASSLGGRSSRNTIYEQYF. Here the CDR3 DNA reads TGCGCCAGCAGCTTGGGGGGCAGATCTTCCCGAAATACTATCTACGAGCAGTACTTC.

This sequence joins TRBV9 and TRBJ2-2; the match to TRBD1 covers 7 bases. The germline CDR1 and CDR2 sequences are SGDLS and YYNGEE. V trimming: 0 bases; J trimming: 4 bases; junction bases outside the gene matches: 3. There are 15 residues in the CDR3. As DNA, the CDR3 is TGTGCCAGCAGCGTAGGACAGGGAAGCACCGGGGAGCTGTTTTTT. Protein: CASSVGQGSTGELFF.

The gene calls are TRBV13 and TRBJ2-3; no clear D. The CDR3 sequence is 12 residues long. Germline lookup yields CDR1 PRHDT and CDR2 FYEKMQ (reference sequence). V lost 5 bases, J lost 4 bases, and 7 bases lay in between. The CDR3 coding sequence is TGTGCCAGCAGCCCCCGGGCAGATACGCAGTATTTT. It yields the protein CASSPRADTQYF. Full variable domain (remainder filled in from reference TRBV13 and TRBJ2-3): AAGVIQSPRHLIKEKRETATLKCYPIPRHDTVYWYQQGPGQDPQFLISFYEKMQSDKGSIPDRFSAQQFSDYHSELNMSSLELGDSALYFCASSPRADTQYFGPGTRLTVL.

In this sample, this clone turned up once. The chain uses TRBV11-2 and TRBJ2-5; 11 nucleotides line up with TRBD1. TRBJ2-7 matches the DNA end more closely, so the J call is doubtful. Germline CDR1 SGHAT, CDR2 FQNNGV. The CDR3 is made up of 16 amino acids. This CDR3 is CASSPNKGQGAYEQYF. CDR3 sequence (DNA): TGTGCCAGCAGCCCAAATAAGGGACAGGGGGCCTACGAGCAGTACTTC.

V gene TRBV7-9 combines with J gene TRBJ1-1; D is ambiguous. The V end was cut by 8 bases, the J end by 1 base, with 8 bases between. The CDR3 has 12 amino acids. Looked up from germline, CDR1 is SEHNR and CDR2 is FQNEAQ (reference sequence). The CDR3 sequence is CASRQANTEAFF. The CDR3 DNA follows: TGTGCCAGCCGACAAGCGAACACTGAAGCTTTCTTT.

The table lists this clone with a few counts. The genes are TRBV2 and TRBJ1-3, with 7 bases identical to TRBD1. Germline CDR1 reads SNHLY; CDR2 reads FYNNEI. The CDR3 contains 18 residues. After removal of 6 bases from V and 0 bases from J, the junction contained 14 bases not matched to a gene. CDR3 protein: CASSGGTAYTNSGNTIYF. For the CDR3, the DNA is TGTGCCAGCAGCGGCGGGACAGCATACACCAACTCTGGAAACACCATATATTTT. Full variable domain (missing parts from reference TRBV2 and TRBJ1-3): EPEVTQTPSHQVTQMGQEVILRCVPISNHLYFYWYRQILGQKVEFLVSFYNNEISEKSEIFDDQFSVERPDGSNFTLKIRSTKLEDSAMYFCASSGGTAYTNSGNTIYFGEGSWLTVV.